The 21 T cell receptor beta chains listed next were all sequenced from one sample in a study of blood T cell repertoires in COVID-19. Produced via immunoSEQ multiplex PCR; TCRdb's table is partial and in-frame only. The sample comprises about 50,000 clones, 89% of which are singletons, and around 18% rests with the top ten. What was sequenced was peripheral blood. These receptors originate from a human donor in a cohort sampled during active COVID-19.

The chain has TRBV18 and TRBJ2-1; D may be TRBD2 (6 bases). With 5 bases removed from V and 1 base from J, the gap between germline ends came to 12 bases. This CDR3 is 15 amino acids long. In germline, CDR1 is KGHSH, CDR2 LQKENI. The CDR3 DNA follows: TGTGCCAGCTCAGGCCAACTAGCTTCCTACAATGAGCAGTTCTTC. Amino acids: CASSGQLASYNEQFF.

This clone was counted a single time. This sequence joins TRBV18 and TRBJ2-5; 7 positions match TRBD2. The length of the CDR3 is 18 residues. Per the germline V gene, CDR1 is KGHSH and CDR2 is LQKENI. Trimming cost V 2 bases and J 6 bases; bases outside gene matches: 18. CDR3 DNA sequence: TGTGCCAGCTCACCATCCGCTAGCGGCGGCCACCCGACGAAGACCCAGTACTTC. Translated: CASSPSASGGHPTKTQYF.

The V gene is TRBV18, the J gene TRBJ1-1; possible D gene TRBD1, 5 bases. Germline V gene data show CDR1 as KGHSH and CDR2 as LQKENI. This CDR3 is 16 amino acids long. V gave up 2 bases and J gave up 0 bases, with 13 bases separating them. CDR3 sequence: CASSPMTVNLNTEAFF. In nucleotides, the CDR3 is TGTGCCAGCTCACCAATGACAGTCAACTTGAACACTGAAGCTTTCTTT.

The chain couples TRBV11-2 to TRBJ1-1; 9 bases match TRBD1. The germline gives CDR1 SGHAT, CDR2 FQNNGV. J lost 5 bases, V lost 7 bases, and 8 bases had no gene match. This CDR3 comprises 14 residues. The CDR3 is CASKRQGDWTEAFF. The CDR3, as DNA: TGTGCCAGCAAGCGACAGGGGGATTGGACTGAAGCTTTCTTT.

The DNA of the CDR3 is TGCAGTGCTAGTAAGATAAAATCAGGGGCCCAAGAGACCCAGTACTTC. It specifies CSASKIKSGAQETQYF. The V and J genes are TRBV20-1 and TRBJ2-5; perhaps TRBD1 as D (6 bases). V was shortened by 3 bases and J by 1 base, with 18 bases between the two germline ends. Germline V gene data show CDR1 as DFQATT and CDR2 as SNEGSKA (reference sequence). The length of the CDR3 is 16 residues.

This clone was seen once. The chain has TRBV6-2 or TRBV6-3 and TRBJ2-5, with TRBD2 matching over 10 bases. V was clipped by 5 bases and J by 5 bases; unmatched bases: 8. CDR1 and CDR2 (germline): MNHEY, SVGEGT. The CDR3 has 15 residues. The CDR3 DNA reads as TGTGCCAGCAGTAGAGGGACTAGCGTATGGGAGACCCAGTACTTC. Translating gives CASSRGTSVWETQYF.

The chain is built from TRBV12-3 or TRBV12-4 and TRBJ2-7; TRBD1 matches at 7 bases. CDR3 length: 12 residues. Unmatched junction bases numbered 2, after V lost 3 bases and J lost 6 bases. In nucleotides, the CDR3 is TGTGCCAGCAGTTTGACAGGGCTCGAGCAGTACTTC. As protein: CASSLTGLEQYF.

The chain is built from TRBV6-5 and TRBJ1-3; TRBD1 might be the D (5 bases). This CDR3 region has 14 residues. Deletions cut 6 bases from V and 0 bases from J, with 9 bases between. CDR1 and CDR2 (germline): MNHEY, SVGAGI. CDR3 nucleotide sequence: TGTGCCAGCAGGCCAAGGGGCTCTGGAAACACCATATATTTT. Amino acids: CASRPRGSGNTIYF.

V usage is TRBV5-6 and J usage is TRBJ2-5; no clear D gene. Germline V gene lookup returns CDR1 SGHDT and CDR2 YYEEEE. Between the trimmed V and J ends, which lost 0 bases and 10 bases, there was a span of 7 bases. The CDR3 is made up of 11 amino acids. CDR3 region: CASSLERSQYF. CDR3 sequence (DNA): TGTGCCAGCAGCTTGGAGAGGAGCCAGTACTTC.

There are a few counts of this clone. This CDR3 is also generated by other DNA sequences in the sample. J is TRBJ1-1 and V is TRBV2, with TRBD1 matching 8 bases. The CDR3 extends over 13 amino acids. Per the germline V gene, CDR1 is SNHLY and CDR2 is FYNNEI. V dropped 3 bases and J dropped 5; count of bases not matched to a gene: 2. The CDR3 DNA is TGTGCCAGCAGTGACGGACAGGGAACTGAAGCTTTCTTT. Protein sequence: CASSDGQGTEAFF.

V and J are TRBV18 and TRBJ1-3; TRBD1 aligns across 11 bases. Looked up from germline, CDR1 is KGHSH and CDR2 is LQKENI. The CDR3 extends over 16 amino acids. V trimming: 5 bases; J trimming: 4 bases; junction bases outside the gene matches: 7. The CDR3 protein is CASSTGDRGTGNTIYF. DNA of the CDR3: TGTGCCAGCTCAACGGGGGACAGGGGGACCGGAAACACCATATATTTT.

V usage is TRBV5-4 and J usage is TRBJ1-4; TRBD1 is a possible D gene (5 bases). Germline V gene data show CDR1 as SGHNT and CDR2 as YYREEE (reference sequence). The V end lost 0 bases, the J end lost 0 bases, and 18 bases lay between the germline ends. The CDR3 totals 19 residues. CDR3 in DNA: TGTGCCAGCAGCTTGGGATCGGCGGGGGGATATGCAACTAATGAAAAACTGTTTTTT. Its protein product is CASSLGSAGGYATNEKLFF. Looking up the rest from reference TRBV5-4 and TRBJ1-4 gives the full variable domain: ETGVTQSPTHLIKTRGQQVTLRCSSQSGHNTVSWYQQALGQGPQFIFQYYREEENGRGNFPPRFSGLQFPNYSSELNVNALELDDSALYLCASSLGSAGGYATNEKLFFGSGTQLSVL.

The V and J genes are TRBV5-1 and TRBJ2-5; 10 bases agree with TRBD1. Trimming cost V 0 bases and J 5 bases; bases outside gene matches: 7. This CDR3 is 16 amino acids long. From germline, CDR1 is SGHRS and CDR2 YFSETQ. The CDR3 nucleotides are TGCGCCAGCAGCTTGGGGACGACAGGGGGCTTCGAGACCCAGTACTTC. This codes for CASSLGTTGGFETQYF.

This sequence joins TRBV18 and TRBJ1-5, with 11 bases matching TRBD1. The germline CDR1 and CDR2 sequences are KGHSH and LQKENI. The CDR3 extends over 15 amino acids. J was trimmed by 5 bases and V by 4 bases; bases with no gene match: 4. The CDR3 reads CASSLTGQGDQPQHF. In DNA, the CDR3 is TGTGCCAGCTCACTCACGGGACAGGGGGATCAGCCCCAGCATTTT.

The chain combines TRBV4-2 with TRBJ2-7, with D uncertain. Germline CDR1 and CDR2: LGHNA and YNFKEQ. The germline V and J ends were trimmed by 0 bases and 2 bases, with 2 bases remaining between them. There are 12 residues in the CDR3. CDR3 DNA: TGTGCCAGCAGCCAAGATACCTACGAGCAGTACTTC. This sequence encodes CASSQDTYEQYF.

The V call is TRBV7-9, the J call TRBJ2-7; tentatively, D is TRBD2 (5 bases). Trimming removed 3 bases at V and 5 bases at J, with 11 bases between. There are 13 residues in the CDR3. Germline assignment: CDR1 SEHNR and CDR2 FQNEAQ (reference sequence). The CDR3 loop is CASSFRPGNEQYF. The CDR3 nucleotides read TGTGCCAGCAGCTTCAGACCGGGGAACGAGCAGTACTTC.

V is TRBV6-2 or TRBV6-3 and J is TRBJ2-7; TRBD1 matches at 7 bases. The germline CDR1 and CDR2 sequences are MNHEY and SVGEGT. This CDR3 comprises 13 residues. Losses at the gene ends were 6 bases for V and 0 bases for J; bases not matched to a gene: 2. The CDR3 sequence: CASSRTGSYEQYF. The CDR3 nucleotides are TGTGCCAGCAGCCGGACAGGCTCCTACGAGCAGTACTTC.

CDR3 region: CASSQDISSYEQYF. CDR3 bases: TGTGCCAGCAGCCAAGACATCTCGTCCTACGAGCAGTACTTC. The rearrangement links TRBV9 to TRBJ2-7; D uncertain. Per the germline V gene, CDR1 is SGDLS and CDR2 is YYNGEE. With 4 bases removed from V and 1 base from J, the gap between germline ends came to 12 bases. This CDR3 comprises 14 residues.

V and J are TRBV7-9 and TRBJ2-3, with D tentatively TRBD1 (6 bases). Germline CDR1 reads SEHNR; CDR2 reads FQNEAQ (reference sequence). V was clipped by 4 bases and J by 3 bases, with 14 bases between them. This CDR3 has 15 amino acids. CDR3 sequence (DNA): TGTGCCAGCAGCTCACAGGGAATGTCGACAGATACGCAGTATTTT. Translated, it gives CASSSQGMSTDTQYF.

V usage is TRBV5-1 and J usage is TRBJ1-1; D is uncertain. The CDR3 length is 14 residues. V was pared by 2 bases and J by 1 base, with 9 bases between. CDR1 and CDR2 (germline): SGHRS, YFSETQ. In DNA form, the CDR3 reads TGCGCCAGCAGCTTCGGCGGTGGGAACACTGAAGCTTTCTTT. This gives the protein CASSFGGGNTEAFF.

The chain links TRBV6-5 to TRBJ1-1; 7 bases are shared with TRBD1. Losses at the gene ends were 2 bases for V and 4 bases for J; bases not matched to a gene: 4. This CDR3 has 14 amino acids. From germline, CDR1 is MNHEY and CDR2 SVGAGI. CDR3 in amino acids: CASSYRTGATEAFF. CDR3 bases: TGTGCCAGCAGTTACCGTACAGGGGCCACTGAAGCTTTCTTT.